Detailed here is one TCR beta chain. The antigen remains undetermined. As every portion of the isolated RNA was reverse transcribed, the sequencing read expressed TCRB transcripts. The protocol was immunoSEQ multiplex PCR, while the TCRdb copy is restricted to in-frame clones and leaves out a portion. Of a few hundred thousand clones listed, over 11% are singletons. The data stem from a study of beta chain features in type 1 diabetes. The overall study: Cell yields, gender and age were similar in healthy donors and patients. There were 107,917,701 sorted cells examined across all samples.

CDR1 and CDR2 from the germline V gene are MRHNA and SNTAGT. Trimming shortened V by 5 bases and J by 6 bases, and 14 bases separated the two germline ends. The length of the CDR3 is 14 residues. General study findings and limits: Shorter templates might be favored by PCR, and equally so in patients and in controls. Moderately but significantly shorter TCRB CDR3s were found in Type 1 diabetes patients in all four CD4+ subsets. Patients showed naive, central memory and Treg TCRB repertoires that appeared more similar than those of healthy donors.

The chain carries TRBV6-4 and TRBJ2-1; tentatively, D is TRBD2 (6 bases). Sequenced input: naive CD4+ T cells from blood. The receptor was derived from a man aged 25 to 40 with type 1 diabetes. In nucleotides, the CDR3 is TGTGCCAGCAGTTCGGCAGGGAGGTTCAATGAGCAGTTCTTC. Translated, it gives CASSSAGRFNEQFF.